This T cell receptor beta chain was sequenced for a study of OX40 agonist ivuxolimab in advanced cancers. Regarding the complete study: Ivuxolimab was a fully human IgG2 agonistic monoclonal antibody targeting the costimulatory receptor OX40 (CD134). Prior anti-PD-1, anti-PD-L1 or anti-CTLA-4 therapy was permitted, and 40% of dose-escalation patients had received checkpoint inhibitors. Intravenous ivuxolimab was administered to patients every 2 weeks at six dose levels: 0.01, 0.1, 0.3, 1.5, 3 and 10 mg/kg. The paper covers the monotherapy dose-escalation part of the phase I ivuxolimab trial, which included N of about 51 patients. Of the approximately 53 patients in dose escalation, some 20 had hepatocellular carcinoma, some 15 had melanoma, 9 had renal cell carcinoma and 9 had head and neck cancer. Partial responses occurred in three dose-escalation patients: two with cutaneous melanoma and one with hepatocellular carcinoma. In the dose-escalation cohort, more than 80% of patients were male, and the mean age was 60 years with a range of roughly 20 to 80. The point of sequencing TCRbeta in the periphery was to test whether ivuxolimab changed TCR sequence diversity and drove clonal T-cell expansion.

What the work shows at the level of the full study, not this receptor alone: After ivuxolimab, CD8+ T cells had more expanded clones than CD4+ T cells on average. The antigen specificity of the peripheral T cells that underwent clonal expansion was not determined. In the 0.1-3.0 mg/kg groups, partial responders were among the patients with the lowest normalized peripheral clonal expansion, particularly in CD8+ T cells. At doses from 0.1 to 3.0 mg/kg, clonal expansion was seen in both CD4+ and CD8+ blood T cells between baseline and week 6. Low levels of normalized T-cell clonal expansion were also seen in some nonresponding patients.

To sequence the TCRbeta CDR3 region, genomic DNA was isolated from the sorted cells. The immunoSEQ Assay was used for sequencing of TCRbeta CDR3 regions. TCRdb re-hosts the immuneACCESS table, in-frame sequences only. Its copies lack some clones; in the studies checked, an unresolved V gene accounts for under half of them, and the cause for the rest is not known. The sample table shows 83,000 or so clones, and about 81% are seen once. Clones ranked in the top ten supply around 7.5% of the sample. The trial excluded patients who had a history of autoimmune disease or who were on systemic immunosuppression. Peripheral blood for TCR sequencing was collected from all dose cohorts at baseline, on cycle 4 day 1, and on cycle 7 day 1. Samples came from an open-label, multicenter, first-in-human phase I dose-escalation trial of ivuxolimab. Adults with locally advanced or metastatic melanoma, renal cell, hepatocellular, or head and neck squamous cell carcinoma were enrolled in the trial. CD4+ and CD8+ T cells were sorted separately from peripheral blood before TCR sequencing.

Of note for this clone: Its antigen is not yet known. Base quality data are lacking; no much larger clone is found one base away.

This receptor was identified in an adult with an advanced solid tumor such as melanoma, head and neck, liver or kidney cancer. The sequences come from CD4+ or CD8+ T cells sorted from blood, collected in a trial of the OX40 agonist ivuxolimab.

The CDR3 protein is CASSPEGKVYEQYF. The bases read TGTGCCAGCAGCCCCGAGGGGAAGGTCTACGAGCAGTACTTC. The rearrangement combines TRBV7-9 with TRBJ2-7, with a tentative D call of TRBD1 or TRBD2, each matching 5 bases. Spanning cysteine to phenylalanine, the CDR3 consists of 14 amino acids. The retained sequence is limited to the CDR3, 42 bases, with the frame set at the first base. V is shortened by 5 bases, J by 3 bases, and the region joining them spans 14 bases. CDR1 and CDR2 are read off the germline V gene (reference sequence) as SEHNR and FQNEAQ.